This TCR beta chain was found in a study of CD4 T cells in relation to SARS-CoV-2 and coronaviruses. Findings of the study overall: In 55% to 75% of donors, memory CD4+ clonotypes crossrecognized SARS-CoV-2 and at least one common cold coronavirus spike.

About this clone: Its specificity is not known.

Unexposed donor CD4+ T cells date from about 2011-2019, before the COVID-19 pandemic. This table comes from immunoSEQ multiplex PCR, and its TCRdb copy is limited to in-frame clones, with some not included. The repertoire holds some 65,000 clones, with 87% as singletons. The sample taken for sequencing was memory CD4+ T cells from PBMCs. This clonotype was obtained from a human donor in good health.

CDR3 DNA: TGTGCCAGCAGCCGCTCGGGAGGGGTCCCTGAAGCTTTCTTT. Amino acid sequence: CASSRSGGVPEAFF. The chain links TRBV3-1 (or the pseudogene TRBV3-2) to TRBJ1-1; D may be TRBD1 (5 bases). Trimming left V 4 bases short and J 6 bases short, with 15 bases between. The germline CDR1 and CDR2 sequences are LGHDT and YNNKEL (reference sequence). The CDR3 extends over 14 amino acids.